The clone carrying this T cell receptor beta chain occurred a few times. Its antigen is undetermined. Germline values: CDR1 SGHTA, CDR2 FQGNSA. The CDR3 runs 13 residues. The germline V and J ends were trimmed by 6 bases and 1 base, with 9 bases remaining between them. These data are taken from a study of breast tumors, draining lymph nodes, adjacent tissues. General observations from the study: Data fit most tumor T cells coming from lymph node, expanding in tumor. The lymph node origin of tumor T cells was framed as consistent with a hypothesis, not demonstrated. Compared with basal-like, luminal-like tumors shared significantly more repertoire with nontumor tissue. Tumor TCR diversity was below lymph nodes but above nontumor tissue.

TCRdb re-called the multiplex PCR reads with MiXCR, one entry per CDR3 protein. The table includes more than 250,000 distinct CDR3 sequences, over 30% detected once. Samples came from axillary lymph nodes draining the breast cancer. The receptor comes from a female donor with breast cancer. Some clones in this sample may be carry-over from other donors' samples. The chain combines TRBV7-2 with TRBJ1-1, with D perhaps matching TRBD1 (6 bases). The source material was axillary lymph node tissue. The CDR3, as DNA: TGTGCCAGCAGGGTGACAGGGAACACTGAAGCTTTCTTT. Its protein product is CASRVTGNTEAFF.